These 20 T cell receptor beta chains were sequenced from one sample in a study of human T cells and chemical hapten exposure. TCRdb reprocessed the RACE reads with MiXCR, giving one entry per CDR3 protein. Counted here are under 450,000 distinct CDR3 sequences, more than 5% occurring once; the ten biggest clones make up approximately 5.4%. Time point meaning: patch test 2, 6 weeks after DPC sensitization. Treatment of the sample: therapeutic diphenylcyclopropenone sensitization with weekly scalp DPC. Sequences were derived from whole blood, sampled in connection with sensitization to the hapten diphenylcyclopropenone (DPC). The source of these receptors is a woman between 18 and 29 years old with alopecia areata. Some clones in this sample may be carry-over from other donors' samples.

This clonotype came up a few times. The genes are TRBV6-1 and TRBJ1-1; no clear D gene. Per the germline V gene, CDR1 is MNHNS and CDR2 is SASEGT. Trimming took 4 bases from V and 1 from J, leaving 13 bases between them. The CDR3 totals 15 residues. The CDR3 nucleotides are TGTGCCAGCAGTGGACACTCCCCTAGGAACACTGAAGCTTTCTTT. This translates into CASSGHSPRNTEAFF.

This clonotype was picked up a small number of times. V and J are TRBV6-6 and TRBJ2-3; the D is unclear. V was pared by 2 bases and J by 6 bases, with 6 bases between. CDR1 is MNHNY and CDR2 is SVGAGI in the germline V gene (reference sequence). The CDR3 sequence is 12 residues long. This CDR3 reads CASSYPADTQYF. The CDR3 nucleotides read TGTGCCAGCAGTTACCCAGCGGATACGCAGTATTTT.

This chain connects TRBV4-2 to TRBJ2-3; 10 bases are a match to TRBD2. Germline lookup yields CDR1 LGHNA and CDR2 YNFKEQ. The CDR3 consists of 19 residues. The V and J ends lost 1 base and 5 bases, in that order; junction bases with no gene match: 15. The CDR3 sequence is CASSQGAGGAGGPVDTQYF. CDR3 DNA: TGTGCCAGCAGCCAAGGGGCAGGCGGAGCGGGGGGGCCAGTAGATACGCAGTATTTT.

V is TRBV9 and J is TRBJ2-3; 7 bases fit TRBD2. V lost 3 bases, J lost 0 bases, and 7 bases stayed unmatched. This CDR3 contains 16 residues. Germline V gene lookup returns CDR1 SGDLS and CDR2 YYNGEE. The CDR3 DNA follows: TGTGCCAGCAGCGCGTCGAGCGGGATTAGCACAGATACGCAGTATTTT. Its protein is CASSASSGISTDTQYF.

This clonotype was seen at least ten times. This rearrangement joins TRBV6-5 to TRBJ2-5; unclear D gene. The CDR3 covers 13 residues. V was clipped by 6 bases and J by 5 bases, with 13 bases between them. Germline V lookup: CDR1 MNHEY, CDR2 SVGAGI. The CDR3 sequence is CASRPLTLETQYF. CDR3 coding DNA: TGTGCCAGCAGGCCCCTTACGTTGGAGACCCAGTACTTC.

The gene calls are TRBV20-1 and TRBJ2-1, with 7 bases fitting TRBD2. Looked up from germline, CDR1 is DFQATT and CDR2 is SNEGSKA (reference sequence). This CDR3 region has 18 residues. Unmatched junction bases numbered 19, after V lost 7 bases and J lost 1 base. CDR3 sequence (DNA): TGCAGTGTTTTCCCGGTAGCGGGTCTAGGGGAGTCCTACAATGAGCAGTTCTTC. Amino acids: CSVFPVAGLGESYNEQFF.

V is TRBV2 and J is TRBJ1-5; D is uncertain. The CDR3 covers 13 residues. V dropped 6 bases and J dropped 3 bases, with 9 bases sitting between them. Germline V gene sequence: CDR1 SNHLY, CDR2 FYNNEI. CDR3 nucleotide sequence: TGTGCCAGCAGCGGAGAAAACAATCAGCCCCAGCATTTT. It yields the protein CASSGENNQPQHF.

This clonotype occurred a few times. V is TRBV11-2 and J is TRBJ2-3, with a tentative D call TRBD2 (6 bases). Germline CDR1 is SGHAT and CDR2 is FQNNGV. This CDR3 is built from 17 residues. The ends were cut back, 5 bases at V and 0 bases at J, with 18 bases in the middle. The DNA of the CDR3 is TGTGCCAGCAGCCAAGGGTATGTAGCGGCTAGCACAGATACGCAGTATTTT. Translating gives CASSQGYVAASTDTQYF.

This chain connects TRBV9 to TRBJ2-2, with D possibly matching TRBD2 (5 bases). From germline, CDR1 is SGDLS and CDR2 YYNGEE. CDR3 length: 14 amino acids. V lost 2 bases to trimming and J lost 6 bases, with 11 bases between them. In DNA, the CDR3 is TGTGCCAGCAGCGTGAGGGAAAAGGCCGGGGAGCTGTTTTTT. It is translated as CASSVREKAGELFF.

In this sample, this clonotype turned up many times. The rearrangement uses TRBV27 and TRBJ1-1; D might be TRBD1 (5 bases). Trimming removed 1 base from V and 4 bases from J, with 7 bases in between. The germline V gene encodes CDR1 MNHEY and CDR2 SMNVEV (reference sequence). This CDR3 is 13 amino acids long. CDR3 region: CASSLLGVTEAFF. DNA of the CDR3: TGTGCCAGCAGTTTATTAGGGGTCACTGAAGCTTTCTTT.

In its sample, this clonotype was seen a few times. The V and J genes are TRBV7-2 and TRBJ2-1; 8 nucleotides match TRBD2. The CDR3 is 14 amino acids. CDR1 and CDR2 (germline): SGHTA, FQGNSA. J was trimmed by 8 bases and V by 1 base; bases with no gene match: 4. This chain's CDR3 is CASSLDPGGHEQFF. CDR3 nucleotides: TGTGCCAGCAGCTTAGATCCGGGGGGGCATGAGCAGTTCTTC. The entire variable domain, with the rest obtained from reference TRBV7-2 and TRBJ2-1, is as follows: GAGVSQSPSNKVTEKGKDVELRCDPISGHTALYWYRQSLGQGLEFLIYFQGNSAPDKSGLPSDRFSAERTGGSVSTLTIQRTQQEDSAVYLCASSLDPGGHEQFFGPGTRLTVL.

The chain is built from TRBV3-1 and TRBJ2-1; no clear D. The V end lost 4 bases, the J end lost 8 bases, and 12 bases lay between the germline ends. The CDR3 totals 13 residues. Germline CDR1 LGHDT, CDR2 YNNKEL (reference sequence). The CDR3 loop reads CASSRNRYYEQFF. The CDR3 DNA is TGTGCCAGCAGCCGGAACCGATACTATGAGCAGTTCTTC.

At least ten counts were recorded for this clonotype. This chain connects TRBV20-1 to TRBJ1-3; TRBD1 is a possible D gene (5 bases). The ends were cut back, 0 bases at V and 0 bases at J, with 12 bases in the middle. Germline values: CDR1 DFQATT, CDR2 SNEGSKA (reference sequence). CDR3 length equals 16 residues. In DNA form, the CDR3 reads TGCAGTGCTAGAGACCCCGGGACGCACTCTGGAAACACCATATATTTT. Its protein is CSARDPGTHSGNTIYF.

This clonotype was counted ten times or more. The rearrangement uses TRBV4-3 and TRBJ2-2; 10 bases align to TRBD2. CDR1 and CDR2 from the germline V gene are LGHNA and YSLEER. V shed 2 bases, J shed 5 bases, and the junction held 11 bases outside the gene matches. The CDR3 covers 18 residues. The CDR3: CASSQPLYSGGTTGELFF. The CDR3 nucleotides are TGCGCCAGCAGCCAACCACTGTATAGCGGGGGGACGACCGGGGAGCTGTTTTTT.

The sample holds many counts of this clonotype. DNA of the CDR3: TGCGCCAGCAGCTTGGCACAAGGACAGGGCAATCAGCCCCAGCATTTT. Its translation is CASSLAQGQGNQPQHF. The chain recombines TRBV5-1 with TRBJ1-5; TRBD1 matches at 7 bases. There are 16 residues in the CDR3. Looked up from germline, CDR1 is SGHRS and CDR2 is YFSETQ. V was clipped by 0 bases and J by 2 bases; unmatched bases: 5.

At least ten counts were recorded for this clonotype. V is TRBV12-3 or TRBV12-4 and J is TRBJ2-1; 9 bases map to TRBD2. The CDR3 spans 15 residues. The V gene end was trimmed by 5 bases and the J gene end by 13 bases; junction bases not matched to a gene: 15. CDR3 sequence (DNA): TGTGCCAGCAGTCTACTAAGTTCTAGCGGGGCGGATCAGTTCTTC. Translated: CASSLLSSSGADQFF.

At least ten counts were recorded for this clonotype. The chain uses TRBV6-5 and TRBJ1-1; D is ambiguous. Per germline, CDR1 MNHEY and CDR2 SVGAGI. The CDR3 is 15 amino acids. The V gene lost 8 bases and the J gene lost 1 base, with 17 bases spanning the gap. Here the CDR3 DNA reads TGTGCCAGCTCCCCCGGGGTAGGAGGGAACACTGAAGCTTTCTTT. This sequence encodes CASSPGVGGNTEAFF.

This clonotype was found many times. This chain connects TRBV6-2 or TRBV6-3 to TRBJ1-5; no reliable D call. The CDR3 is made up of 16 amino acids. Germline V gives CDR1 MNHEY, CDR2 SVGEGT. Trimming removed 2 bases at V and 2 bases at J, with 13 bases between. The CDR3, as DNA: TGTGCCAGCAGTTACGCGGGGAATGAGGGCAATCAGCCCCAGCATTTT. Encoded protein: CASSYAGNEGNQPQHF.

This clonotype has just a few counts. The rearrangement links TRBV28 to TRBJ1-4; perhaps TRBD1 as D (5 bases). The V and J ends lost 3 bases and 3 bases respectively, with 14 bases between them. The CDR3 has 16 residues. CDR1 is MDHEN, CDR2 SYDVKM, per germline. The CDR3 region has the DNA TGTGCCAGCAGTTTGAAGGTTCAGGGATCTAATGAAAAACTGTTTTTT. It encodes CASSLKVQGSNEKLFF.

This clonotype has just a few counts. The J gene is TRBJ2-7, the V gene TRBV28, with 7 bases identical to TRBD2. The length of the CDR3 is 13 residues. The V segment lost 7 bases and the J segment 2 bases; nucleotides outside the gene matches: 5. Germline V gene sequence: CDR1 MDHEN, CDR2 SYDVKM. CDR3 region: CASNPSGAYEQYF. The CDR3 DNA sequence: TGTGCCAGCAATCCGAGCGGGGCCTACGAGCAGTACTTC.